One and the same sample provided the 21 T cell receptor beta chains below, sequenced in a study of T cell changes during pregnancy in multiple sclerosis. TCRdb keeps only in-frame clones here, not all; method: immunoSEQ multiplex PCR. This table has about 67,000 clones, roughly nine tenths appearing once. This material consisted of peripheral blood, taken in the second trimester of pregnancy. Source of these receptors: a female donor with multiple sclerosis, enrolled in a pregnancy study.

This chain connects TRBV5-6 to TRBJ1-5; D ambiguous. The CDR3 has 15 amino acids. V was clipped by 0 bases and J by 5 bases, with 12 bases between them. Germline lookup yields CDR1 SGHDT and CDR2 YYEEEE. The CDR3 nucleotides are TGTGCCAGCAGCTTGGCGACACGCACGGATCAGCCCCAGCATTTT. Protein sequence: CASSLATRTDQPQHF.

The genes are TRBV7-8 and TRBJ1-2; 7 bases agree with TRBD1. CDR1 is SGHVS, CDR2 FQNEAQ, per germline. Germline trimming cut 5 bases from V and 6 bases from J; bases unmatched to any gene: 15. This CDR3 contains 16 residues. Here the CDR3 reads CASSRRQGPSRDGYTF. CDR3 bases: TGTGCCAGCAGCCGAAGACAGGGACCTTCTAGAGATGGCTACACCTTC.

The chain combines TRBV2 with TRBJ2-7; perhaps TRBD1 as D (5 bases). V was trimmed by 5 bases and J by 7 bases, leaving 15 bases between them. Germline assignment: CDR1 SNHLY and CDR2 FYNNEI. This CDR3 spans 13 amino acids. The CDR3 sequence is CASSPGQGGEQYF. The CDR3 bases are TGTGCCAGCAGTCCCGGGCAGGGCGGAGAGCAGTACTTC.

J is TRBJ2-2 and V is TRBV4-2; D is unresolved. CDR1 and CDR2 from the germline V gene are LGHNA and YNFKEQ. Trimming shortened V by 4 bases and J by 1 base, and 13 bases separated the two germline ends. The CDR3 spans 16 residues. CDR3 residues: CASSLEAGGNTGELFF. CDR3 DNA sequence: TGTGCCAGCAGCCTAGAGGCCGGCGGGAACACCGGGGAGCTGTTTTTT.

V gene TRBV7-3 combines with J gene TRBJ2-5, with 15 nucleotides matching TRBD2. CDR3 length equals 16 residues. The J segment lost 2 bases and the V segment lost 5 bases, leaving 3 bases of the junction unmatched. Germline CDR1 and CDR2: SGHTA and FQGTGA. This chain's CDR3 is CASSPGTSGGQETQYF. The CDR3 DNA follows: TGTGCCAGCAGCCCAGGGACTAGCGGGGGGCAAGAGACCCAGTACTTC.

CDR3 nucleotide sequence: TGTGCCAGCAGTTATTATCAGGGGAAACATTCACCCCTCCACTTT. Protein sequence: CASSYYQGKHSPLHF. This chain connects TRBV6-5 to TRBJ1-6; a possible D gene is TRBD1 (6 bases). The germline V and J ends were trimmed by 3 bases and 8 bases, with 14 bases remaining between them. Germline loops: CDR1 MNHEY, CDR2 SVGAGI. This CDR3 contains 15 residues.

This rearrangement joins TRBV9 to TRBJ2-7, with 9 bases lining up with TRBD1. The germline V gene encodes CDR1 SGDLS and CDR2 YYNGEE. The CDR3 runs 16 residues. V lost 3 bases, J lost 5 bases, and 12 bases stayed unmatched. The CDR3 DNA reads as TGTGCCAGCAGCGCCTCGACCGGGACAGGGTGGCACGAGCAGTACTTC. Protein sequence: CASSASTGTGWHEQYF.

As DNA, the CDR3 is TGTGCCAGCAGCCAAGATACTATGGTCACAGGGCCTAATGAAAAACTGTTTTTT. This translates into CASSQDTMVTGPNEKLFF. The V gene is TRBV4-2, the J gene TRBJ1-4; tentative D call: TRBD1 (6 bases). The CDR3 has 18 residues. The V and J ends lost 0 bases and 3 bases respectively, with 17 bases between them. The germline CDR1 and CDR2 sequences are LGHNA and YNFKEQ.

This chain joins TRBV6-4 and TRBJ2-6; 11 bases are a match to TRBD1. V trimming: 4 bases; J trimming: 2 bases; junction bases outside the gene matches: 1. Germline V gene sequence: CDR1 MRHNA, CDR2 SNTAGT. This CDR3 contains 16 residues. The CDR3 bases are TGTGCCAGCAGTGGGACAGGGGGCGCTGGGGCCAACGTCCTGACTTTC. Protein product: CASSGTGGAGANVLTF.

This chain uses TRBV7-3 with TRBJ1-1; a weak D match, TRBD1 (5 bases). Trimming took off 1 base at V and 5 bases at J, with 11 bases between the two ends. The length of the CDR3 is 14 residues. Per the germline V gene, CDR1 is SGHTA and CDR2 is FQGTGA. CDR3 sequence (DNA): TGTGCCAGCAGCTTAAGGGCAGGGCGGACTGAAGCTTTCTTT. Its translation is CASSLRAGRTEAFF.

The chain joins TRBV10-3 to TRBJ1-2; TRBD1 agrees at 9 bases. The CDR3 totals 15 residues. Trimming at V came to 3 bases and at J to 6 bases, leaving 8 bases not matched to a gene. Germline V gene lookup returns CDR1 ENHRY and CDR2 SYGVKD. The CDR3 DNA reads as TGTGCCATCAGTGACCCCCGGACAGGGGCGGATGGCTACACCTTC. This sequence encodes CAISDPRTGADGYTF.

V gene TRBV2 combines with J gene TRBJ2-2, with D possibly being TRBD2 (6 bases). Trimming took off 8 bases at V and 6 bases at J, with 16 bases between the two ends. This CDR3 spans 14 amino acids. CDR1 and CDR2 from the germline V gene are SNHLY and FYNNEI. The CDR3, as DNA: TGTGCCAGCGTCCGGGACTCGGGCGCCGGGGAGCTGTTTTTT. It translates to CASVRDSGAGELFF.

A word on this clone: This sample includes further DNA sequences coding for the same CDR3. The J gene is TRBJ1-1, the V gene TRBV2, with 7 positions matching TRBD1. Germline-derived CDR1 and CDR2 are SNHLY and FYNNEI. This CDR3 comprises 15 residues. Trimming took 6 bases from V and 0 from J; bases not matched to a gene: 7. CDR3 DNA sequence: TGTGCCAGCAGGTGGACAGGTACTATGAACACTGAAGCTTTCTTT. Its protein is CASRWTGTMNTEAFF.

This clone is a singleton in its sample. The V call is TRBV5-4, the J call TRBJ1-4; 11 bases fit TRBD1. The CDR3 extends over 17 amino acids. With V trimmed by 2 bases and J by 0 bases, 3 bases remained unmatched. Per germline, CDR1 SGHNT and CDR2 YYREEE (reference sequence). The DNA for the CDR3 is TGTGCCAGCAGCTTAGCGGGACAGGGGGCAACTAATGAAAAACTGTTTTTT. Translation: CASSLAGQGATNEKLFF.

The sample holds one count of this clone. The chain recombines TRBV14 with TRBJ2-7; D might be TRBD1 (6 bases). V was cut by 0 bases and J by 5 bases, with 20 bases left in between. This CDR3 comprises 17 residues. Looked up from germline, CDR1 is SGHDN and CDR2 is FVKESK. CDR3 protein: CASSQDHIPGVSNEQYF. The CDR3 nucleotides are TGTGCCAGCAGCCAAGATCATATCCCAGGGGTTAGCAACGAGCAGTACTTC.

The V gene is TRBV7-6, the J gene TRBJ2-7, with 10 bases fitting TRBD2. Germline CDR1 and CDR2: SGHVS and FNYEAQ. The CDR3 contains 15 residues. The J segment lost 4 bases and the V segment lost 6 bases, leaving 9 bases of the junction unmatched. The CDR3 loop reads CASSRASGSSYEQYF. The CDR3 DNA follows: TGTGCCAGCAGTCGGGCTAGCGGGAGCTCTTACGAGCAGTACTTC.

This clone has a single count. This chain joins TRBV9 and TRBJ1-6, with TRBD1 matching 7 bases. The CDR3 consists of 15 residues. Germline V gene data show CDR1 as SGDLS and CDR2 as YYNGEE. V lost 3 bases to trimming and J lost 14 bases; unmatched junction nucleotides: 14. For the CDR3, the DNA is TGTGCCAGCAGCGCGGGGACAGACCTTATTGGGGCCCTCCACTTT. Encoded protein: CASSAGTDLIGALHF. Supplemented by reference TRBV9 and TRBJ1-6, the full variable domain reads DSGVTQTPKHLITATGQRVTLRCSPRSGDLSVYWYQQSLDQGLQFLIQYYNGEERAKGNILERFSAQQFPDLHSELNLSSLELGDSALYFCASSAGTDLIGALHFGNGTRLTVT.

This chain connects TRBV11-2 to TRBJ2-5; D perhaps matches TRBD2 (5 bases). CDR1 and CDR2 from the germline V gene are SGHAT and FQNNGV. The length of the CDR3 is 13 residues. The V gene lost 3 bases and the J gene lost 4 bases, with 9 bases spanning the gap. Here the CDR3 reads CASSFTSGETQYF. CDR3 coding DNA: TGTGCCAGCAGCTTCACAAGCGGAGAGACCCAGTACTTC.

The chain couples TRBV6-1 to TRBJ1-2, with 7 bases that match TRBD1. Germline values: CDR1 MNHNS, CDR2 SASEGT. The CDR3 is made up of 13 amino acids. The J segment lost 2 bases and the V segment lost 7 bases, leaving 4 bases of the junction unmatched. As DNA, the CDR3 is TGTGCCAGCACCGCCAGGGGGAACTATGGCTACACCTTC. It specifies CASTARGNYGYTF.

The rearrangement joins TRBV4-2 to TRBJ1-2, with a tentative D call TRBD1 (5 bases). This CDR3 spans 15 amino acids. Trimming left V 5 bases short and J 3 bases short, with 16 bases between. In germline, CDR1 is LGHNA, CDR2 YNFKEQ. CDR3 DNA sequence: TGTGCCAGCAGCACTGGGACTGACTCTTACTATGGCTACACCTTC. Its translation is CASSTGTDSYYGYTF.

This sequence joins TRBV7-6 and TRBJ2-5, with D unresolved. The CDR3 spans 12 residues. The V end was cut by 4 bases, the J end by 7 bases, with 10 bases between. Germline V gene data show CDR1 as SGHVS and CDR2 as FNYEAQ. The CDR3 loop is CASSSPSGTQYF. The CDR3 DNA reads TGTGCCAGCAGCTCCCCCTCAGGGACCCAGTACTTC.